The next 8 T cell receptor beta chains were all read from a single sample in a study of cytomegalovirus exposure and HLA in healthy donors. Both 60 Vbeta primers and 13 Jbeta primers went into the PCR. TCRdb's copy holds only in-frame clones and misses some; the assay was immunoSEQ multiplex PCR. Here the sample spans around 120,000 clones, roughly four fifths being singletons. Sequenced material: PBMCs. The receptor set was obtained from a young woman in good health and CMV-seronegative.

The V and J genes are TRBV6-5 and TRBJ1-1; TRBD1 might be the D (6 bases). The CDR3 covers 14 residues. Germline lookup yields CDR1 MNHEY and CDR2 SVGAGI. Trimming left V 5 bases short and J 5 bases short, with 15 bases between. The CDR3 protein is CASSGRDIETEAFF. As DNA, the CDR3 is TGTGCCAGCAGTGGCCGGGACATCGAAACTGAAGCTTTCTTT.

J is TRBJ1-1 and V is TRBV28, with D uncertain. This CDR3 is 16 amino acids long. Trimming left V 5 bases short and J 0 bases short, with 16 bases between. Per the germline V gene, CDR1 is MDHEN and CDR2 is SYDVKM. This CDR3 reads CASSLGGAPMNTEAFF. DNA of the CDR3: TGTGCCAGCAGTCTAGGTGGAGCACCCATGAACACTGAAGCTTTCTTT.

This chain joins TRBV14 and TRBJ1-1, with D perhaps matching TRBD1 (5 bases). CDR3 size: 15 residues. CDR1 SGHDN and CDR2 FVKESK come from the germline V gene. V lost 0 bases and J 7 bases, leaving 15 bases between the germline ends. The CDR3 spells CASSQEVFGGVEAFF. As DNA, the CDR3 is TGTGCCAGCAGCCAAGAAGTCTTCGGAGGGGTTGAAGCTTTCTTT.

In this sample, this clone turned up a few times. This sequence joins TRBV6-1 and TRBJ1-5, with TRBD1 as a possible D gene (5 bases). Trimming cost V 6 bases and J 10 bases, with 19 bases left between them. The CDR3 sequence is 14 residues long. Looked up from germline, CDR1 is MNHNS and CDR2 is SASEGT. This CDR3 is CASRAGGDQRPQHF. The CDR3 DNA is TGTGCCAGCAGGGCCGGGGGAGATCAGCGCCCCCAGCATTTT.

The chain links TRBV9 to TRBJ1-4; D remains ambiguous. V lost 0 bases, J lost 3 bases, and 15 bases lay in between. The CDR3 has 17 amino acids. Germline assignment: CDR1 SGDLS and CDR2 YYNGEE. The CDR3 DNA follows: TGTGCCAGCAGCGTAGGCCCCCCCGGAGCCGCTAATGAAAAACTGTTTTTT. Protein product: CASSVGPPGAANEKLFF. Filled out from reference TRBV9 and TRBJ1-4, the complete variable domain reads DSGVTQTPKHLITATGQRVTLRCSPRSGDLSVYWYQQSLDQGLQFLIQYYNGEERAKGNILERFSAQQFPDLHSELNLSSLELGDSALYFCASSVGPPGAANEKLFFGSGTQLSVL.

In this sample, this clone turned up a few times. This chain uses TRBV7-2 with TRBJ1-6; D unresolved. V gave up 1 base and J gave up 0 bases, with 7 bases separating them. Germline CDR1 reads SGHTA; CDR2 reads FQGNSA. The CDR3 consists of 16 residues. Here the CDR3 reads CASSLGISSYNSPLHF. The CDR3 DNA reads TGTGCCAGCAGCTTAGGAATCAGCTCCTATAATTCACCCCTCCACTTT. Full variable domain (remainder filled in from reference TRBV7-2 and TRBJ1-6): GAGVSQSPSNKVTEKGKDVELRCDPISGHTALYWYRQSLGQGLEFLIYFQGNSAPDKSGLPSDRFSAERTGGSVSTLTIQRTQQEDSAVYLCASSLGISSYNSPLHFGNGTRLTVT.

The chain couples TRBV19 to TRBJ1-1; tentatively, D is TRBD1 (5 bases). This CDR3 is built from 14 residues. CDR1 LNHDA and CDR2 SQIVND come from the germline V gene (reference sequence). Trimming cost V 4 bases and J 2 bases, with 11 bases left between them. In DNA form, the CDR3 reads TGTGCCAGTAGTACGGGCAGGGCCAACACTGAAGCTTTCTTT. It specifies CASSTGRANTEAFF.

The V gene is TRBV2, the J gene TRBJ1-1, with D possibly matching TRBD1 (6 bases). Between the trimmed V and J ends, which lost 6 bases and 0 bases, there was a span of 11 bases. CDR1 is SNHLY, CDR2 FYNNEI, per germline. The length of the CDR3 is 14 residues. CDR3: CASSLGQMNTEAFF. DNA for the CDR3: TGTGCCAGCAGCCTTGGACAGATGAACACTGAAGCTTTCTTT. Full variable domain (rest looked up from reference TRBV2 and TRBJ1-1): EPEVTQTPSHQVTQMGQEVILRCVPISNHLYFYWYRQILGQKVEFLVSFYNNEISEKSEIFDDQFSVERPDGSNFTLKIRSTKLEDSAMYFCASSLGQMNTEAFFGQGTRLTVV.